These 10 T cell receptor beta chains came from one sample sequenced in a study of control samples from healthy donors and cancer patients. The repertoire was sequenced with immunoSEQ multiplex PCR; TCRdb's copy has only in-frame clones and lacks some. Among under 450,000 clones listed, 75% to 95% were seen once. What was sequenced was PBMCs. Every receptor here comes from a man between 35 and 55 years old with head and neck cancer.

V and J are TRBV4-3 and TRBJ2-3; 8 positions agree with TRBD2. Germline values: CDR1 LGHNA, CDR2 YSLEER. CDR3 length: 19 amino acids. J lost 6 bases, V lost 1 base, and 18 bases had no gene match. The CDR3 sequence: CASSQVPGVAGPAGDTQYF. DNA of the CDR3: TGCGCCAGCAGCCAAGTCCCTGGGGTAGCGGGGCCGGCGGGGGATACGCAGTATTTT.

V and J are TRBV7-9 and TRBJ2-1, with D possibly TRBD1 on 8 matching bases. CDR1 and CDR2 from the germline V gene are SEHNR and FQNEAQ (reference sequence). V lost 5 bases, J lost 2 bases, and 16 bases lay in between. The CDR3 contains 16 residues. The CDR3 region has the DNA TGTGCCAGCAGCACAGGGGGAGGACTAGCCTACAATGAGCAGTTCTTC. Translated: CASSTGGGLAYNEQFF.

J is TRBJ1-3 and V is TRBV19; D gene unclear. Looked up from germline, CDR1 is LNHDA and CDR2 is SQIVND (reference sequence). CDR3 length: 19 amino acids. Trimming removed 4 bases from V and 6 bases from J, with 28 bases in between. The CDR3 nucleotides read TGTGCCAGTAGTACGCGCGACGCCGGGATGTGGGGTTTAGCAAACACCATATATTTT. The encoded protein is CASSTRDAGMWGLANTIYF.

The chain combines TRBV11-3 with TRBJ2-1; D not resolved. V was pared by 5 bases and J by 5 bases, with 10 bases between. Germline V gene data show CDR1 as SGHNT and CDR2 as YENEEA. This CDR3 comprises 13 residues. CDR3 protein: CASSLDGNNEQFF. The CDR3 nucleotides read TGTGCCAGCAGCCTCGACGGAAACAATGAGCAGTTCTTC.

The chain employs TRBV6-6 and TRBJ2-7, with TRBD1 identical over 8 bases. The V gene's germline CDR1 is MNHNY and CDR2 SVGAGI (reference sequence). The CDR3 runs 16 residues. V was clipped by 2 bases and J by 3 bases; unmatched bases: 9. Here the CDR3 DNA reads TGTGCCAGCAGTTACGGCCCCGGACAGGGCTTCTACGAGCAGTACTTC. This sequence encodes CASSYGPGQGFYEQYF.

This clone was seen just once. The J gene is TRBJ2-1, the V gene TRBV7-8; 11 bases line up with TRBD2. The V gene end was trimmed by 2 bases and the J gene end by 4 bases; junction bases not matched to a gene: 4. The V gene's germline CDR1 is SGHVS and CDR2 FQNEAQ. The length of the CDR3 is 16 residues. CDR3 sequence (DNA): TGTGCCAGCAGCTTAACCACTAGCGGGGGTTACAATGAGCAGTTCTTC. Translation gives CASSLTTSGGYNEQFF.

The rearrangement uses TRBV9 and TRBJ2-3; D might be TRBD1 (6 bases). CDR1 is SGDLS and CDR2 is YYNGEE in the germline V gene. This CDR3 has 17 amino acids. The germline V and J ends were trimmed by 9 bases and 4 bases, with 27 bases remaining between them. The chain's CDR3 is CAKRPRGNRMGADTQYF. DNA for the CDR3: TGTGCCAAGAGGCCAAGGGGGAATAGGATGGGCGCAGATACGCAGTATTTT.

The chain is built from TRBV28 and TRBJ1-6, with D maybe TRBD1 (5 bases). This CDR3 is built from 18 residues. Trimming left V 5 bases short and J 4 bases short, with 21 bases between. Germline CDR1 and CDR2: MDHEN and SYDVKM. The CDR3 DNA follows: TGTGCCAGCAGTATACCCGGGGCCGTATTCGGGTATAATTCACCCCTCCACTTT. Amino acids: CASSIPGAVFGYNSPLHF.

This rearrangement joins TRBV19 to TRBJ2-5; possibly TRBD2 for D (6 bases). The V gene's germline CDR1 is LNHDA and CDR2 SQIVND (reference sequence). The ends were cut back, 8 bases at V and 4 bases at J, with 20 bases in the middle. The CDR3 covers 15 residues. In DNA, the CDR3 is TGTGCCAGTTCACTTGGTCCGCAGGGAGGAGAGACCCAGTACTTC. Its translation: CASSLGPQGGETQYF.

J is TRBJ2-1 and V is TRBV11-3; 15 nucleotides match TRBD2. This CDR3 is 17 amino acids long. Germline CDR1 SGHNT, CDR2 YENEEA. After removal of 5 bases from V and 7 bases from J, the junction contained 9 bases not matched to a gene. Written as DNA, the CDR3 is TGTGCCAGCAGCCGCCGGGGCGGGACTAGCGGGAGGAATGAGCAGTTCTTC. This sequence encodes CASSRRGGTSGRNEQFF.